This T cell receptor (beta chain) was identified during a study of blood T cell repertoires in COVID-19. As for the study in general: Sources were T cells, B-cell-depleted T cells, or PBMCs; the material itself was cDNA or gDNA.

The repertoire was sequenced with immunoSEQ multiplex PCR; TCRdb's copy has only in-frame clones and lacks some. This sample has 210,000 or so clones, with about 90% found just once. Seattle patient enrollment occurred during active infection, with longitudinal follow-up thereafter. V shed 3 bases, J shed 7 bases, and the junction held 9 bases outside the gene matches. The length of the CDR3 is 16 residues. CDR1 and CDR2 (germline): SGHTA, FQGNSA. The receptor was derived from a man aged 30 to 39 with COVID-19, enrolled during active disease. V is TRBV7-2 and J is TRBJ1-6; 7 bases are a match to TRBD1. Material for sequencing was peripheral blood. The CDR3 is CASSFTGAQTNSPLHF. DNA for the CDR3: TGTGCCAGCAGCTTCACAGGGGCACAAACCAATTCACCCCTCCACTTT.